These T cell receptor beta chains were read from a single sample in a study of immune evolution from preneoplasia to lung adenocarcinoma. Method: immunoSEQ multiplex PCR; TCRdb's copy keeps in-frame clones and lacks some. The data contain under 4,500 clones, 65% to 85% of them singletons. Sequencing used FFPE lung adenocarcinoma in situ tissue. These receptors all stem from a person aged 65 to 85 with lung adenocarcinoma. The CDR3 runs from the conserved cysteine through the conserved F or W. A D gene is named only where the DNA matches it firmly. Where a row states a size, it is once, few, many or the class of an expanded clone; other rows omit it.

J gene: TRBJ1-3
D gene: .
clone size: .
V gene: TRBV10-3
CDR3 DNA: TGTGCCATCAGTGAGGACTCTGGAAACACCATATATTTT
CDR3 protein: CAISEDSGNTIYF

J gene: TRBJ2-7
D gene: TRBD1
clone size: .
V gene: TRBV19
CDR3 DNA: TGTGCCAGTAGTCCCGCCTCGACAGGGATAACCTACGAGCAGTACTTC
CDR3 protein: CASSPASTGITYEQYF

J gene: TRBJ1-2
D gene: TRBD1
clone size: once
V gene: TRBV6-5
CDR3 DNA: TGTGCCAGCAGGTCCTCCGGGACAGGCTATGGCTACACCTTC
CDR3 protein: CASRSSGTGYGYTF

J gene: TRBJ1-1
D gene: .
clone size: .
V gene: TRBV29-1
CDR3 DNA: TGCAGCGTTGAAGAACCTCGACTATCGAACACTGAAGCTTTCTTT
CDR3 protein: CSVEEPRLSNTEAFF

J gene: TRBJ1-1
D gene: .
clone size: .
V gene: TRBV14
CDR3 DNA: TGTGCCAGCAGCCAAGTATTAGGCACTGAAGCTTTCTTT
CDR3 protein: CASSQVLGTEAFF

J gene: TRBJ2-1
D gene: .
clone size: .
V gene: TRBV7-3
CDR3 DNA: TGTGCCAGCAGCTTAACGTCGGGTTTTGATGAGCAGTTCTTC
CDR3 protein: CASSLTSGFDEQFF

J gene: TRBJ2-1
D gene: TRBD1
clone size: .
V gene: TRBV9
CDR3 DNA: TGTGCCAGCAGCGTAGCTTTTCCCGCCGGGGACAGGGTGAACAATGAGCAGTTCTTC
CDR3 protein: CASSVAFPAGDRVNNEQFF

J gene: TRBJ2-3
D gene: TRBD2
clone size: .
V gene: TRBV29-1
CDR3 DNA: TGCAGCGTTAAAGATCTTCGAGGACTAGCGGGAGGCCCAGATACGCAGTATTTT
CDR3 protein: CSVKDLRGLAGGPDTQYF

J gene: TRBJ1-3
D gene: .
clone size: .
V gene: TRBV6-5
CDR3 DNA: TGTGCCAGCAGTGCGACACGTGGAAACACCATATATTTT
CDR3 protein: CASSATRGNTIYF

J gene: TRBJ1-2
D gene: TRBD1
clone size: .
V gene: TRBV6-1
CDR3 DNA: TGTGCCAGCAGTCCGTTGGACAGGGGGACGAATGGCTACACCTTC
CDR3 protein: CASSPLDRGTNGYTF

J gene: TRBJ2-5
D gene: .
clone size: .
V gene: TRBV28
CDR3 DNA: TGTGCCAGCAAGACACAGTACTCACAAGAGACCCAGTACTTC
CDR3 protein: CASKTQYSQETQYF

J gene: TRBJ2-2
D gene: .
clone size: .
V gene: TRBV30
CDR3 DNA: TGTGCCTGGAGTATCGGCGGGGAGCTGTTTTTT
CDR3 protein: CAWSIGGELFF

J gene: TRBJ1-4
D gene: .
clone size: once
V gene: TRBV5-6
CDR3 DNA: TGTGCCAGCAGCTTATTTGGCACCGGGGGGGAAAAACTGTTTTTT
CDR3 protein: CASSLFGTGGEKLFF

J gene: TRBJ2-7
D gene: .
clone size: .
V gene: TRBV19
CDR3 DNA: TGTGCCAGTAGTATAGACTCACCGACAGCGCTCGGGGTCTACGAGCAGTACTTC
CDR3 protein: CASSIDSPTALGVYEQYF

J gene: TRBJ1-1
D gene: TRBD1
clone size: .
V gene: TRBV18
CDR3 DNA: TGTGCCAGCTCACCACCGGCCCAGGGGGATGCTACTGAAGCTTTCTTT
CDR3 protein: CASSPPAQGDATEAFF

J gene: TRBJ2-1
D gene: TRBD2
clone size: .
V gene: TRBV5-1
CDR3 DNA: TGCGCCAGCGGTACTAGCGGGAGTACGAATGAGCAGTTCTTC
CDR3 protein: CASGTSGSTNEQFF

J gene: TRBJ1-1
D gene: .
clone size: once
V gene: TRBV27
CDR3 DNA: TGTGCCAGCAGTTTCGCGGGGTCCACTGAAGCTTTCTTT
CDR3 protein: CASSFAGSTEAFF

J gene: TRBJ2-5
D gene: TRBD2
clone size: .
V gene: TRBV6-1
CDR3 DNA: TGTGCCAGCAGTGCCTGGACTAGCGGGACACAAGAGACCCAGTACTTC
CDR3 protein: CASSAWTSGTQETQYF

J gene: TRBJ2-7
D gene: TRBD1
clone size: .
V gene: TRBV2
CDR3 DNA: TGTGCCAGCAGTGAATTGGGACAGAGAGACTACGAGCAGTACTTC
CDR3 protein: CASSELGQRDYEQYF

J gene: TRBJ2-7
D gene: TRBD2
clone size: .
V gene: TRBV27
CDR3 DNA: TGTGCCAGCAGGCGGCTGGGACTAGCGGACTTTGTCCCCGTCGAGCAGTACTTC
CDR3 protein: CASRRLGLADFVPVEQYF

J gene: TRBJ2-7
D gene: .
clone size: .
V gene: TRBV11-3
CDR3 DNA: TGTGCCAGCAGCTTAGTAGGGGGACATACCTACGAGCAGTACTTC
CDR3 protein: CASSLVGGHTYEQYF

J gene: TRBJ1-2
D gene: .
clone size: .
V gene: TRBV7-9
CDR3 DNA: TGTGCCAGCAGCTCCAGAGATACTAACTATGGCTACACCTTC
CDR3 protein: CASSSRDTNYGYTF

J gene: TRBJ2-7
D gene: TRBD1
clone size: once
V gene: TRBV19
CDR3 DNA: TGTGCCAGTAGCTTAACCGCCCTGACCGGGACAGCCTACGAGCAGTACTTC
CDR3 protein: CASSLTALTGTAYEQYF

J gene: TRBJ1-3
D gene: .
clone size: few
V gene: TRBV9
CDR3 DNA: TGTGCCAGCAGCCGCGGGGACGGGAACACCATATATTTT
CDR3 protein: CASSRGDGNTIYF

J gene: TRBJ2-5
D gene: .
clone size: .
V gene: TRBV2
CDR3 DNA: TGTGCCAGCAGTGAAGCGGATCTTCAGTACCAAGAGACCCAGTACTTC
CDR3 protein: CASSEADLQYQETQYF

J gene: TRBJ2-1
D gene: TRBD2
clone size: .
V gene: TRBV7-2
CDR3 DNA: TGTGCCAGCAGGCGCGGGGGGCTAGCGGGAGATGAGCAGTTCTTC
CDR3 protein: CASRRGGLAGDEQFF

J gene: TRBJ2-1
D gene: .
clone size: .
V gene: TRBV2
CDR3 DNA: TGTGCCAGCTGTCCTACCTCCTACAATGAGCAGTTCTTC
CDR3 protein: CASCPTSYNEQFF

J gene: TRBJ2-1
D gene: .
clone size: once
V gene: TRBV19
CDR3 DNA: TGTGCCAGTAGTATACCTGGAGACTACAATGAGCAGTTCTTC
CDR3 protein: CASSIPGDYNEQFF

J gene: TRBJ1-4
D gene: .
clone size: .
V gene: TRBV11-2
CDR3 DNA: TGTGCCAGCAGCTTAGAACCGATTAATGAAAAACTGTTTTTT
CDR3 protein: CASSLEPINEKLFF

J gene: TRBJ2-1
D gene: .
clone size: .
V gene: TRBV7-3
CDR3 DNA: TGTGCCAGCAGCTTAACTAGTTCGGAATTCGATGAGCAGTTCTTC
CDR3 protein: CASSLTSSEFDEQFF

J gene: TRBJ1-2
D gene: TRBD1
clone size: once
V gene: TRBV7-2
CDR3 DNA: TGTGCCAGCAGCTTATCTTATCGGACAGGGGGCGCAGGGTCCTATGGCTACACCTTC
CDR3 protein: CASSLSYRTGGAGSYGYTF

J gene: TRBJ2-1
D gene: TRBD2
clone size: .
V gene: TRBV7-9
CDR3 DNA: TGTGCCAGCAGTCCGAGCGGGAAATCATACAATGAGCAGTTCTTC
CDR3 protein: CASSPSGKSYNEQFF

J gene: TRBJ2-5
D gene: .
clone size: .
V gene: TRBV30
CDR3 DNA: TGTGCGTCCGAACCCCCCACCGCCGAGACCCAGTACTTC
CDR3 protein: CASEPPTAETQYF

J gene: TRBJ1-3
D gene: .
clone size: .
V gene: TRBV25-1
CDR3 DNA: TGTGCCAGCAGTGAGGCCGGATACTCTGGAAACACCATATATTTT
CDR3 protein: CASSEAGYSGNTIYF

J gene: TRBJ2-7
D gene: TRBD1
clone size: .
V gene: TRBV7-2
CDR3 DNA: TGTGCCAGCAGCATAGGACAGGGGACCTACGAGCAGTACTTC
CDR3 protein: CASSIGQGTYEQYF

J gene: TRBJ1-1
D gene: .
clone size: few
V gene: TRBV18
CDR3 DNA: TGTGCCAGCTCACCACTCATTCTCGGGGCTGGATCGAACACTGAAGCTTTCTTT
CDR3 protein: CASSPLILGAGSNTEAFF

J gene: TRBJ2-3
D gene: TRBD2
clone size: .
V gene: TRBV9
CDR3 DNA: TGTGCCAGCAGCGTAGCGGGTAGCGGGTCGACCCCAGATACGCAGTATTTT
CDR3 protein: CASSVAGSGSTPDTQYF

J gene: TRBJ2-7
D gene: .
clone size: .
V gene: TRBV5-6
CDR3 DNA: TGTGCCAGCAGCAGAGGGTCGATAAACTGGCAGTACTTC
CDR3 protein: CASSRGSINWQYF

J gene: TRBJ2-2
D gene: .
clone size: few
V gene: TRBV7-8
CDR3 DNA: TGTGCCAGCAGCTTAGCGTTTAGTACTACGAACACCGGGGAGCTGTTTTTT
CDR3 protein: CASSLAFSTTNTGELFF

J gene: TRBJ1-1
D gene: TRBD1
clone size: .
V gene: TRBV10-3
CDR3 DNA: TGTGCCATCAGGGACGGGACAGGGTTTAATACTGAAGCTTTCTTT
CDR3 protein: CAIRDGTGFNTEAFF

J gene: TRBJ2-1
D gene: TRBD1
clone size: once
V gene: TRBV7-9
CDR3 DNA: TGTGCCAGCTCAGGGGGCAGGATGGATGAGCAGTTCTTC
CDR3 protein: CASSGGRMDEQFF

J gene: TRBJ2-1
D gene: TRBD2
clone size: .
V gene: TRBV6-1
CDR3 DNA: TGTGCCAGCAGAAGACTAGCGGGACCGTTCTTC
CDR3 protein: CASRRLAGPFF

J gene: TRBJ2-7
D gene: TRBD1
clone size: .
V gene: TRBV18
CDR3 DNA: TGTGCCAGCTCACCAACGACAGGGGACGAGCAGTACTTC
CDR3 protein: CASSPTTGDEQYF

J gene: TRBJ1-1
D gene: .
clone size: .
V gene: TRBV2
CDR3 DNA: TGTGCCAGCAGTGAAAGGGATTGGGAAGCTTTCTTT
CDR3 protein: CASSERDWEAFF

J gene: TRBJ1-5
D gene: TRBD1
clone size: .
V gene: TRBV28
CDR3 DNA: TGTGCCAGCAGTTCACTTCCGGGACAGGAAGTCGATCAGCCCCAGCATTTT
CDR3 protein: CASSSLPGQEVDQPQHF

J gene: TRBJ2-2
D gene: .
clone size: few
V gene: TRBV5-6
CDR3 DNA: TGTGCCAGCAGTCGTCCGGTCGGGGAGCTGTTTTTT
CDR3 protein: CASSRPVGELFF

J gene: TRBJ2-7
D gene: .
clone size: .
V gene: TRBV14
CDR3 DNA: TGTGCCAGCAGCCCACTCGGACGGGAAGTCCCGTACGAGCAGTACTTC
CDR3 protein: CASSPLGREVPYEQYF

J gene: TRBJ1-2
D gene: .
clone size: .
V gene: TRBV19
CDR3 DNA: TGTGCCAGTAGTACGGGGTTTAACTATGGCTACACCTTC
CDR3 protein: CASSTGFNYGYTF

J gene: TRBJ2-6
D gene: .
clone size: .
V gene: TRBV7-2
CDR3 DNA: TGTGCCAGCAGCTTGCGCGCGTCTGGGGCCAACGTCCTGACTTTC
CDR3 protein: CASSLRASGANVLTF

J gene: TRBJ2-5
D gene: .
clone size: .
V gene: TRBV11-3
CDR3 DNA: TGTGCCAGCAGCCTCGACCCGGGGCAAGAGACCCAGTACTTC
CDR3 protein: CASSLDPGQETQYF

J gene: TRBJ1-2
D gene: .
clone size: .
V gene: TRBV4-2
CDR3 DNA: TGTGCCAGCAGCGCGGACGATGGGAGCTATGGCTACACCTTC
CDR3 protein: CASSADDGSYGYTF

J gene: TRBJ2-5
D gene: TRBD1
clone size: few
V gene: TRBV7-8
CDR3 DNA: TGTGCCAGCAGCAGCTCACAGGGGACACGAACGGAGACCCAGTACTTC
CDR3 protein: CASSSSQGTRTETQYF

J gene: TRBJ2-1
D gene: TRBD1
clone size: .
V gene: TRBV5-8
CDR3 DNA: TGTGCCAGCAGCTTTACGGGACAGGGGGCTGGGAATGAGCAGTTCTTC
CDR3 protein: CASSFTGQGAGNEQFF

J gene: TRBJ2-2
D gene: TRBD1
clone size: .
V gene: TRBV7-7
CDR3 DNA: TGTGCCAGCAGCACTGGACAGGGGGCAACCGGGGAGCTGTTTTTT
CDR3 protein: CASSTGQGATGELFF

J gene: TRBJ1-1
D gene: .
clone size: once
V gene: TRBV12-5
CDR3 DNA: TGTGCTAGTGGTTTGGTACGCGGCACTGAAGCTTTCTTT
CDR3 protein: CASGLVRGTEAFF